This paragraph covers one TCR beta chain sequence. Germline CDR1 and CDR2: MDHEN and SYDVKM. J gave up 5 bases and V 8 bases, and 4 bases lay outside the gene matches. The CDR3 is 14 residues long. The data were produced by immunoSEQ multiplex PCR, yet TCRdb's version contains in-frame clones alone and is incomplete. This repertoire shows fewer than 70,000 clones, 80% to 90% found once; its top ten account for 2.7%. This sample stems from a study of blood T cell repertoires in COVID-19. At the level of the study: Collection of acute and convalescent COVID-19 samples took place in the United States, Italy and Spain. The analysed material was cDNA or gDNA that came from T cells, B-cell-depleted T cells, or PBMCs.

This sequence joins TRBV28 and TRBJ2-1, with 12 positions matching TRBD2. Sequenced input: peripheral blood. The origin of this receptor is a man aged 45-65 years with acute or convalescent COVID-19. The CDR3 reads CASGTSGRHNEQFF. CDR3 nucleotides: TGTGCCAGCGGAACTAGCGGGAGGCACAATGAGCAGTTCTTC.